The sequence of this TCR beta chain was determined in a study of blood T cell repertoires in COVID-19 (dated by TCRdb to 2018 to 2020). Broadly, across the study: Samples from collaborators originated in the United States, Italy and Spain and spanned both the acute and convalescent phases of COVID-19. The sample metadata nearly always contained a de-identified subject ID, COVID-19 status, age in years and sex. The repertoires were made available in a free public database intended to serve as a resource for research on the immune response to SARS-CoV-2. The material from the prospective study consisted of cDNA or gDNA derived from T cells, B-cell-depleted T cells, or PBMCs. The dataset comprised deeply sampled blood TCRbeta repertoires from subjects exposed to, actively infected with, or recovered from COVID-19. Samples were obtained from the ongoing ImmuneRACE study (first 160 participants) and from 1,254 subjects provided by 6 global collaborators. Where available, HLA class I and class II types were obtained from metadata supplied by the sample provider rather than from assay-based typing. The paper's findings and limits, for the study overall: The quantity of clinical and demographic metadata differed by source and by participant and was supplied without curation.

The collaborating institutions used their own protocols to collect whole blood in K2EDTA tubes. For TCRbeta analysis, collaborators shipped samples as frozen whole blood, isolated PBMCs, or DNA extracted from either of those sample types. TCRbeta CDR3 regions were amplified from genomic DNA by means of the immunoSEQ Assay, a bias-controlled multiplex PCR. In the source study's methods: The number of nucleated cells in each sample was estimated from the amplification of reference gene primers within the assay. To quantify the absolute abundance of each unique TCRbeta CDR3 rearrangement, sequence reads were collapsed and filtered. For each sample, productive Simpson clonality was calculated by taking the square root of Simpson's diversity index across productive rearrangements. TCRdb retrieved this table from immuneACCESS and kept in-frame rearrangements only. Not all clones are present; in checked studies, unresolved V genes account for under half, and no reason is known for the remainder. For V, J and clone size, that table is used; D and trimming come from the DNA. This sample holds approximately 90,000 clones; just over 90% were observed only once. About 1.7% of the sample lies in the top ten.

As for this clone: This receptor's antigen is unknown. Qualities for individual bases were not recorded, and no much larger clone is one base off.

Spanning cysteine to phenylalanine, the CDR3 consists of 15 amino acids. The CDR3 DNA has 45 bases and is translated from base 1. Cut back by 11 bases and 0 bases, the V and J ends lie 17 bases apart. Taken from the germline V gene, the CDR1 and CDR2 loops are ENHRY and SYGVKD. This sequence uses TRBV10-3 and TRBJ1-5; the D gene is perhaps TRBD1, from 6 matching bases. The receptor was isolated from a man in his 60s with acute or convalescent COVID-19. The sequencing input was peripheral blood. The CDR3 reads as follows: CAHSPGDNSNQPQHF. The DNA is TGTGCCCATTCCCCAGGGGACAATAGCAATCAGCCCCAGCATTTT.